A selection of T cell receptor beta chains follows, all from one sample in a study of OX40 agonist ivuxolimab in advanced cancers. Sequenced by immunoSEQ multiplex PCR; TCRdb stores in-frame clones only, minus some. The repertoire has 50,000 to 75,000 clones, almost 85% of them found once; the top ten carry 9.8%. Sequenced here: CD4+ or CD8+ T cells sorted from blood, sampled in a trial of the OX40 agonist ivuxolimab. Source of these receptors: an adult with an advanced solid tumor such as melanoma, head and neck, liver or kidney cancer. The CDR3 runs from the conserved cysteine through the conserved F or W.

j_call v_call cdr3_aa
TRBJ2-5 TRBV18 CASSVGGAQETQYF
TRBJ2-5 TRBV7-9 CASSFGGETQYF
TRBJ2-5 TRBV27 CASSLVSGSETQYF
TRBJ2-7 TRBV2 CASSEEAGGVYEQYF
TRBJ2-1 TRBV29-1 CSAADRGSYNEQFF
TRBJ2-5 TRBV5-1 CASAPGTGQETQYF
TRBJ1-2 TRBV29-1 CSVERGTGYTF
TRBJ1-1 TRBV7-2 CASSEGQDTEAFF
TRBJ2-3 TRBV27 CASSFWTSGRAGDTQYF
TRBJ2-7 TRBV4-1 CASSRHRGDNYEQYF
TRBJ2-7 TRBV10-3 CAISDKRRGGDYEQYF
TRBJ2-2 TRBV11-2 CASSLVFGTGELFF
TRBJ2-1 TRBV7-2 CASSSFGFRFF
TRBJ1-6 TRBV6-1 CASSAGQGSSYNSPLHF
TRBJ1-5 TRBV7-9 CASSSQSNQPQHF
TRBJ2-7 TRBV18 CASSPPTGWAYEQYF
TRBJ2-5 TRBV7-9 CASRDGDRGREETQYF
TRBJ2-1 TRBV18 CASSPTGQSPVNEQFF
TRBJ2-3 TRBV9 CASSTGTDTQYF
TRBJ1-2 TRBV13 CASSLGTGDYGYTF
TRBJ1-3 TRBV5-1 CASSRAGTAPGNTIYF
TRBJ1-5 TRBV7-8 CASSLDLGNDQPQHF
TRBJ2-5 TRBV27 CASSLYGGLQETQYF
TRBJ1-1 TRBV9 CASSVDWATEAFF
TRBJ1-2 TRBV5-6 CASSLEQNYGYTF
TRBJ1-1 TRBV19 CASRIGESTEAFF
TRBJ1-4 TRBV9 CASSVGRGGGRTPGEKLFF
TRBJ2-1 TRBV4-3 CASSQDAVLSYNEQFF
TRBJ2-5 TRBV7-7 CASSSGLAGGPGETQYF
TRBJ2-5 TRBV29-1 CSVATAGGEETQYF